This TCR beta chain was recorded in a study of T-cell reconstitution after alpha-beta-depleted transplantation in children. This clonotype came up once. During its preparation, the TCRbeta library received unique molecular identifiers. TCRdb ran MiXCR on the PCR reads and lists one entry per CDR3 protein. This table has around 480,000 distinct CDR3 sequences, approximately 29% appearing once. Germline loops: CDR1 SGHVS, CDR2 FQNEAQ. The ends were cut back, 0 bases at V and 4 bases at J, with 9 bases in the middle. The CDR3 length is 14 residues. The chain carries TRBV7-8 and TRBJ1-1; D remains ambiguous. The starting material was PBMCs from the stem cell graft donor, obtained from the stem cell graft. The sequence was collected from a human donor who donated a stem cell graft to a child with aplastic anemia. In nucleotides, the CDR3 is TGTGCCAGCAGCTTAGCCCCTCACCGCACTGAAGCTTTCTTT. The encoded protein is CASSLAPHRTEAFF.